These T cell receptor beta chains were read from a single sample in a study of T cell responses to AZD1222 COVID-19 vaccine. The repertoire was sequenced with immunoSEQ multiplex PCR; TCRdb's copy has only in-frame clones and lacks some. The sample holds 90,000 to 120,000 clones; roughly 87% are singletons and the top ten take over 3.5%. Here the sequenced sample was peripheral blood, taken on day 0 of AZD1222 vaccination. These receptors were taken from an adult in good health. The conserved cysteine and the conserved F or W are not part of the CDR3 here. Each record gives: clone size, V gene, J gene, CDR3 protein. Size tells how often a clone was seen (once, few, many) or the class of an expanded clone, and some rows leave it out.

>-|TRBV5-5|TRBJ2-2
ASSLAPGELF
>-|TRBV18|TRBJ2-7
ASSHLDSSYEQY
>-|TRBV28|TRBJ1-2
ASPRDFLGYGYT
>-|TRBV6-6|TRBJ2-5
ASSTSTGTETQY
>once|TRBV11-3|TRBJ1-1
ASSLNSYGGTEAF
>-|TRBV12-5|TRBJ2-1
ASGPGAGRPYNEQF
>-|TRBV30|TRBJ1-6
AWGTGTGSSPLH
>-|TRBV5-1|TRBJ2-3
ASSLGQGYTDTQY
>-|TRBV6-5|TRBJ1-5
ASTQGAGDQPQH
>-|TRBV7-9|TRBJ2-5
ASSWDRLQTQY
>-|TRBV3-1/TRBV3-2|TRBJ1-5
ASSHGPTWPQH
>-|TRBV5-1|TRBJ2-1
ASSWVGLAGGFSSYNEQF
>-|TRBV7-2|TRBJ2-1
ASSSRTGGFNEQF
>-|TRBV9|TRBJ1-3
ASSGPSGNTIY
>-|TRBV12-3/TRBV12-4|TRBJ1-1
ASLRGANTEAF
>-|TRBV30|TRBJ2-7
AWSATGWKYEQY
>-|TRBV7-8|TRBJ1-2
ASSLGLHGYGYT
>-|TRBV7-9|TRBJ2-5
ASSFGGETQY
>-|TRBV27|TRBJ1-5
ASSLSRGYQPQH
>-|TRBV10-1|TRBJ1-6
ASPSDSPLH
>-|TRBV9|TRBJ2-7
ASSVDMLSYEQY
>-|TRBV6-2/TRBV6-3|TRBJ2-1
ASSTLGLRNGTLYNEQF
>-|TRBV6-5|TRBJ1-4
ASGGTANEKLF
>-|TRBV19|TRBJ1-2
ASREHRGSNYGYT
>-|TRBV7-2|TRBJ1-6
ASTRTVNNSPLH
>-|TRBV7-3|TRBJ2-2
ASSRGLAGGPGAGELF
>-|TRBV6-7|TRBJ1-2
ASSYRGYGYT
>-|TRBV27|TRBJ1-2
ASRREGTARNYGYT
>once|TRBV14|TRBJ2-2
ASSQRLAGATSYPTGELF
>-|TRBV6-5|TRBJ1-4
ASSSSNEKLF
>-|TRBV7-3|TRBJ2-3
ASSFLGRDTQY
>-|TRBV4-3|TRBJ1-2
ASSQATGDTGGYT
>-|TRBV3-1/TRBV3-2|TRBJ1-2
ASSQDDRGYGYT
>-|TRBV28|TRBJ1-1
ASSWQGTEAF
>once|TRBV3-1/TRBV3-2|TRBJ2-1
ASSQADWAGEQF
>-|TRBV28|TRBJ2-7
ASSSPGEPPYEQY